This entry features one TCR beta chain sequence. The data derive from a study of brain T cells in children with intractable seizures. The time point is: blood from clinic visit 5 months post-surgery; TSC patient then seizure free. Before surgery, patients took at least one anti-epileptic drug. Germline loops: CDR1 SEHNR, CDR2 FQNEAQ (reference sequence). Trimming left V 5 bases short and J 0 bases short, with 11 bases between. There are 14 residues in the CDR3. Libraries were prepared by immunoSEQ multiplex PCR; TCRdb keeps only in-frame clonotypes and omits some of them. Of under 400,000 clones listed, about 93% are singletons.

V is TRBV7-9 and J is TRBJ2-7, with D maybe TRBD1 (6 bases). This clonotype was obtained from a boy under two years old with tuberous sclerosis and intractable seizures. This specimen consisted of peripheral blood, obtained 4 to 5 months after surgery. CDR3 nucleotide sequence: TGTGCCAGCAGCCCGAAGGACAGCTCCTACGAGCAGTACTTC. It is translated as CASSPKDSSYEQYF. The full variable domain, rest sourced from reference TRBV7-9 and TRBJ2-7, is DTGVSQNPRHKITKRGQNVTFRCDPISEHNRLYWYRQTLGQGPEFLTYFQNEAQLEKSRLLSDRFSAERPKGSFSTLEIQRTEQGDSAMYLCASSPKDSSYEQYFGPGTRLTVT.